The 26 T cell receptor beta chains below come from one sample, sequenced in a study of T cell clones after liver transplantation. Measured with immunoSEQ multiplex PCR; TCRdb has only the in-frame clones, and not every one. The table records tens of thousands of clones, 90% of them present only once. Sequencing was performed on CD4+ T cells from blood, taken before liver transplant. The receptor set was obtained from a human donor who received a liver transplant.

This clone was detected once. DNA of the CDR3: TGTGCCAGCAGCTTACAGGGGGGCCTAAAAGGGCCCCAGCATTTT. It encodes CASSLQGGLKGPQHF. The chain couples TRBV5-8 to TRBJ1-5; 8 bases line up with TRBD1. Germline values: CDR1 SGHTS, CDR2 YDEGEE. The CDR3 runs to 15 residues. V trimming: 2 bases; J trimming: 9 bases; junction bases outside the gene matches: 10.

The V call is TRBV7-3, the J call TRBJ2-1; 9 nucleotides line up with TRBD2. Per germline, CDR1 SGHTA and CDR2 FQGTGA. CDR3 length: 15 residues. V lost 1 base and J lost 5; bases outside the gene matches: 3. The CDR3 here is CASSLILAGHNEQFF. For the CDR3, the DNA is TGTGCCAGCAGCTTAATACTAGCGGGCCACAATGAGCAGTTCTTC.

The chain carries TRBV9 and TRBJ2-6, with unresolved D. The CDR3 extends over 16 amino acids. Trimming left V 1 base short and J 0 bases short, with 8 bases between. Germline V CDR1 and CDR2: SGDLS, YYNGEE. The CDR3: CASSVKIASGANVLTF. CDR3 bases: TGTGCCAGCAGCGTAAAAATCGCCTCTGGGGCCAACGTCCTGACTTTC.

CDR3 in amino acids: CASSLLELAGGLPYNEQFF. DNA of the CDR3: TGTGCCAGCAGCTTATTGGAGCTAGCGGGAGGGTTGCCCTACAATGAGCAGTTCTTC. The chain joins TRBV11-1 to TRBJ2-1, with 12 bases fitting TRBD2. The CDR3 has 19 amino acids. Germline CDR1 SGHAT, CDR2 FQDESV (reference sequence). Trimming took 2 bases from V and 2 from J; bases not matched to a gene: 10.

The J gene is TRBJ1-6, the V gene TRBV5-1; D may be TRBD1 (6 bases). Trimming took off 5 bases at V and 8 bases at J, with 14 bases between the two ends. CDR3 length: 14 amino acids. CDR1 and CDR2 from the germline V gene are SGHRS and YFSETQ. CDR3 nucleotides: TGCGCCAGCAGTATTGGACAGCTGGATTCACCCCTCCACTTT. This translates into CASSIGQLDSPLHF.

The chain carries TRBV18 and TRBJ2-7; D call uncertain. The CDR3 runs 12 residues. Trimming removed 4 bases from V and 3 bases from J, with 7 bases in between. The germline CDR1 and CDR2 sequences are KGHSH and LQKENI. In DNA, the CDR3 is TGTGCCAGCTCACTCGACATCTACGAGCAGTACTTC. It codes for CASSLDIYEQYF.

The genes are TRBV5-6 and TRBJ2-3, with a tentative D call TRBD2 (5 bases). V lost 2 bases and J lost 1, with 14 bases in between. Germline V gives CDR1 SGHDT, CDR2 YYEEEE. There are 16 residues in the CDR3. CDR3 coding DNA: TGTGCCAGCAGCTTAATGAGGGCTACGGGCACAGATACGCAGTATTTT. This gives the protein CASSLMRATGTDTQYF. Combining the CDR3 with reference TRBV5-6 and TRBJ2-3 gives the whole variable domain DAGVTQSPTHLIKTRGQQVTLRCSPKSGHDTVSWYQQALGQGPQFIFQYYEEEERQRGNFPDRFSGHQFPNYSSELNVNALLLGDSALYLCASSLMRATGTDTQYFGPGTRLTVL.

This CDR3 reads CASRPSSSNEQFF. For the CDR3, the DNA is TGTGCCAGCAGACCTTCGAGTTCCAATGAGCAGTTCTTC. The V and J genes are TRBV27 and TRBJ2-1; D gene uncertain. V lost 6 bases and J 6 bases, leaving 12 bases between the germline ends. The CDR3 spans 13 residues. The germline V gene has CDR1 MNHEY and CDR2 SMNVEV (reference sequence).

The chain links TRBV5-1 to TRBJ2-3, with 7 bases identical to TRBD1. The ends lost 0 bases at V and 5 bases at J; junction bases unmatched: 3. The CDR3 covers 14 residues. Germline loops: CDR1 SGHRS, CDR2 YFSETQ. As DNA, the CDR3 is TGCGCCAGCAGCTTGGAAGGGGGCGAAGATACGCAGTATTTT. Translation gives CASSLEGGEDTQYF.

This sequence joins TRBV2 and TRBJ2-7; 11 bases agree with TRBD1. The ends lost 6 bases at V and 6 bases at J; junction bases unmatched: 1. Germline V lookup: CDR1 SNHLY, CDR2 FYNNEI. This CDR3 spans 12 amino acids. The CDR3 DNA follows: TGTGCCAGCAGGGACAGGGGGCGCGAGCAGTACTTC. Protein sequence: CASRDRGREQYF.

The CDR3, as DNA: TGTGCCAGTAGTGATACAGGTTCGGGCAATCAGCCCCAGCATTTT. It codes for CASSDTGSGNQPQHF. V and J are TRBV19 and TRBJ1-5; TRBD1 is a possible D gene (5 bases). There are 15 residues in the CDR3. Germline assignment: CDR1 LNHDA and CDR2 SQIVND (reference sequence). V gave up 5 bases and J gave up 2 bases, with 13 bases separating them.

This CDR3 reads CASGFPVNQPQHF. As DNA, the CDR3 is TGTGCCAGCGGATTTCCAGTCAATCAGCCCCAGCATTTT. The chain is built from TRBV28 and TRBJ1-5; no definite D call. Trimming stripped 8 bases from V and 3 bases from J, with 11 bases between. The germline V gene encodes CDR1 MDHEN and CDR2 SYDVKM. This CDR3 is 13 amino acids long.

V and J are TRBV29-1 and TRBJ2-1, with TRBD2 identical over 8 bases. Germline V gene lookup returns CDR1 SQVTM and CDR2 ANQGSEA. V lost 6 bases and J lost 7; bases outside the gene matches: 5. The CDR3 loop spans 12 amino acids. This CDR3 is CSVSGGPNEQFF. CDR3 nucleotide sequence: TGCAGCGTCTCGGGAGGGCCAAATGAGCAGTTCTTC.

J is TRBJ2-3 and V is TRBV11-2; D ambiguous. This CDR3 contains 15 residues. Germline CDR1 and CDR2: SGHAT and FQNNGV. Trimming stripped 2 bases from V and 0 bases from J, with 9 bases between. The CDR3 reads CASSLRQPSTDTQYF. In DNA, the CDR3 is TGTGCCAGCAGCTTACGTCAGCCTAGCACAGATACGCAGTATTTT.

V is TRBV6-1 and J is TRBJ1-2; possibly TRBD1 for D (5 bases). The germline gives CDR1 MNHNS, CDR2 SASEGT. This CDR3 has 14 amino acids. Trimming took off 3 bases at V and 4 bases at J, with 12 bases between the two ends. The CDR3 coding sequence is TGTGCCAGCAGTGAGGGGGGATCCGTCTATGGCTACACCTTC. Its translation: CASSEGGSVYGYTF.

The chain couples TRBV7-8 to TRBJ1-1, with D tentatively TRBD1 (5 bases). V lost 5 bases and J 5 bases, leaving 12 bases between the germline ends. The CDR3 extends over 13 amino acids. Per germline, CDR1 SGHVS and CDR2 FQNEAQ. CDR3 region: CASSPGRGTEAFF. The CDR3 DNA follows: TGTGCCAGCAGCCCCGGAAGGGGTACTGAAGCTTTCTTT.

This chain links TRBV11-3 with TRBJ2-7, with 8 bases identical to TRBD2. V was pared by 1 base and J by 7 bases, with 12 bases of the junction left unmatched. Germline values: CDR1 SGHNT, CDR2 YENEEA. The CDR3 totals 16 residues. The CDR3 reads CASSLVTGRAVREQYF. The CDR3 nucleotides read TGTGCCAGCAGCTTAGTTACCGGGAGGGCCGTCCGTGAGCAGTACTTC.

This chain uses TRBV19 with TRBJ1-5, with no clear D. The CDR3 sequence is 16 residues long. Per germline, CDR1 LNHDA and CDR2 SQIVND (reference sequence). V was pared by 7 bases and J by 1 base, with 17 bases between. In DNA form, the CDR3 reads TGTGCCAGTACCTTGGGTGGGATAGGAAGCAATCAGCCCCAGCATTTT. Amino acid sequence: CASTLGGIGSNQPQHF.

This clone was recorded once. This sequence joins TRBV4-1 and TRBJ2-2; no clear D gene. The CDR3 has 16 amino acids. The V end lost 0 bases, the J end lost 7 bases, and 15 bases lay between the germline ends. The V gene's germline CDR1 is MGHRA and CDR2 YSYEKL. DNA of the CDR3: TGCGCCAGCAGCCAAGAACGGCGAGCCGGTGGCGGGGAGCTGTTTTTT. Its protein is CASSQERRAGGGELFF.

The CDR3 sequence: CAISRTGGLEKDTQYF. CDR3 nucleotide sequence: TGTGCCATCAGTCGGACAGGGGGACTGGAAAAAGATACGCAGTATTTT. The rearrangement uses TRBV10-3 and TRBJ2-3, with TRBD1 identical over 10 bases. The J segment lost 5 bases and the V segment lost 5 bases, leaving 10 bases of the junction unmatched. CDR1 and CDR2 from the germline V gene are ENHRY and SYGVKD. CDR3 length: 16 amino acids.

The chain employs TRBV5-6 and TRBJ2-5; tentatively, D is TRBD1 (5 bases). Germline CDR1 SGHDT, CDR2 YYEEEE. Trimming stripped 0 bases from V and 2 bases from J, with 11 bases between. The CDR3 runs 15 residues. CDR3 protein: CASSLARTYQETQYF. In DNA, the CDR3 is TGTGCCAGCAGCTTGGCCCGGACATATCAAGAGACCCAGTACTTC.

The chain uses TRBV9 and TRBJ2-1; 12 bases map to TRBD2. The trim removed 4 bases at V and 6 bases at J, leaving 8 bases unmatched. The CDR3 contains 16 residues. Germline loops: CDR1 SGDLS, CDR2 YYNGEE. CDR3 sequence reads: CASSSTLAGGANEQFF. The CDR3 nucleotides read TGTGCCAGCAGCTCGACGCTAGCGGGAGGGGCCAATGAGCAGTTCTTC.

This clone was recorded only once. This sequence joins TRBV28 and TRBJ1-5; 8 bases match TRBD1. The germline CDR1 and CDR2 sequences are MDHEN and SYDVKM. V dropped 3 bases and J dropped 7; count of bases not matched to a gene: 5. The CDR3 spans 14 residues. This CDR3 reads CASSFQGARQPQHF. The CDR3 DNA reads TGTGCCAGCAGTTTTCAGGGGGCTCGGCAGCCCCAGCATTTT.

The chain has TRBV2 and TRBJ1-4; D gene ambiguous. Trimming shortened V by 2 bases and J by 8 bases, and 6 bases separated the two germline ends. Looked up from germline, CDR1 is SNHLY and CDR2 is FYNNEI. This CDR3 has 12 amino acids. The CDR3 protein is CASSEFGEKLFF. CDR3 nucleotides: TGTGCCAGCAGTGAATTCGGAGAAAAACTGTTTTTT.

The chain carries TRBV6-6 and TRBJ1-3, with 9 bases lining up with TRBD1. This CDR3 has 14 residues. V gave up 8 bases and J gave up 6 bases; unmatched junction bases: 8. The germline gives CDR1 MNHNY, CDR2 SVGAGI (reference sequence). DNA for the CDR3: TGTGCCAGCGGAATACAGGGGGCAACAAACACCATATATTTT. Translated: CASGIQGATNTIYF.

The chain joins TRBV11-3 to TRBJ2-7, with a possible D match to TRBD1 (5 bases). The germline CDR1 and CDR2 sequences are SGHNT and YENEEA. V was pared by 5 bases and J by 3 bases, with 17 bases between. CDR3 size: 15 residues. The CDR3 loop reads CASSPMTAQSYEQYF. CDR3 in DNA: TGTGCCAGCAGCCCGATGACAGCCCAGAGCTACGAGCAGTACTTC.